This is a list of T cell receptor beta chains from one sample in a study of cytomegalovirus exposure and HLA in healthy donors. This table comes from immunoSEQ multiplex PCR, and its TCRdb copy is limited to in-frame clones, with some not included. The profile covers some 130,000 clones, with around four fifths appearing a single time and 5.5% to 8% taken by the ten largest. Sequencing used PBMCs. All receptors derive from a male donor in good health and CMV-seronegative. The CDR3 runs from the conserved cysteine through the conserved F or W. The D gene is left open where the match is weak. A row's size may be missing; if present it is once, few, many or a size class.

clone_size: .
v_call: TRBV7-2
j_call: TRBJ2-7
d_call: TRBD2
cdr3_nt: TGTGCCAGCAGCTTAGACGGGGGGGCATACGAGCAGTACTTC
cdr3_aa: CASSLDGGAYEQYF

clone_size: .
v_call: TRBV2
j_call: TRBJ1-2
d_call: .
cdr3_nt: TGTGCCAGCAGTGTAACAGGAGTTAACTATGGCTACACCTTC
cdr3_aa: CASSVTGVNYGYTF

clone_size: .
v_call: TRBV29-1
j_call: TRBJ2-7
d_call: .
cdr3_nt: TGCAGCGTTGAAGGGGCTGAAGGAAGTATCGAGCAGTACTTC
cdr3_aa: CSVEGAEGSIEQYF

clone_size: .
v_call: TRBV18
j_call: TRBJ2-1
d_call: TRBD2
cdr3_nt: TGTGCCAGCACACTTGTGTCTAGCGGGGGGACCTACAATGAGCAGTTCTTC
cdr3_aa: CASTLVSSGGTYNEQFF

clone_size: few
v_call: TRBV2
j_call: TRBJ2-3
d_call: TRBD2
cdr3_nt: TGTGCCAGCAGTGAACCGCCCGGACTAGCTGTCCGGGCAGATACGCAGTATTTT
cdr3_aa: CASSEPPGLAVRADTQYF

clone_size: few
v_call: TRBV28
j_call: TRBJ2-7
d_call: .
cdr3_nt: TGTGCCAGCACCCTAACCGGGACACCCCGCGAGCAGTACTTC
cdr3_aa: CASTLTGTPREQYF

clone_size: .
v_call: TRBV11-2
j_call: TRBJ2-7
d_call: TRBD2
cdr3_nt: TGTGCCAGCAGCTTAGATCGGGGACTAGCGGGAGCTGGGTTTTACGAGCAGTACTTC
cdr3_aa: CASSLDRGLAGAGFYEQYF

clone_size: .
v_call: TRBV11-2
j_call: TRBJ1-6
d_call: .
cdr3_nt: TGTGCCAGCAGCTTTGGACAGAGGGGATACTATAATTCACCCCTCCACTTT
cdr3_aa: CASSFGQRGYYNSPLHF

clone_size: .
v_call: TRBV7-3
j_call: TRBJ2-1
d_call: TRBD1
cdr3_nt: TGTGCCAGCAGCTCCCGAACGACAGGGAACAATGAGCAGTTCTTC
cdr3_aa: CASSSRTTGNNEQFF

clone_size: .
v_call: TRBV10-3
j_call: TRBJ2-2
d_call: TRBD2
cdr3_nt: TGTGCCATCAGTGGTATCACTAGCGGCCCCGGGGAGCTGTTTTTT
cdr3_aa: CAISGITSGPGELFF

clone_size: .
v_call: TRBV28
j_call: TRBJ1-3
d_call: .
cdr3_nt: TGTGCCAGCAGTCTAGTCCGGGACATTGGAAACACCATATATTTT
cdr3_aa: CASSLVRDIGNTIYF

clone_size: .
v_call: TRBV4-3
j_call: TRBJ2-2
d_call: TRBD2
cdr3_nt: TGCGCCAGCAGCCCAACGGGACTCAGCGGGGCCGGGGAGCTGTTTTTT
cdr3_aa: CASSPTGLSGAGELFF

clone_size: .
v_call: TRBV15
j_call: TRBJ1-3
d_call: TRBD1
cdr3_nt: TGTGCCACCTCTCCCGGGACAGGGGGCTTAAACACCATATATTTT
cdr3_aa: CATSPGTGGLNTIYF

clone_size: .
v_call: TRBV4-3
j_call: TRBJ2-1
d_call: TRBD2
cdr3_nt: TGCGCCAGCAGCCAAAAAATCCGGGAGGGCAATGAGCAGTTCTTC
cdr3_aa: CASSQKIREGNEQFF

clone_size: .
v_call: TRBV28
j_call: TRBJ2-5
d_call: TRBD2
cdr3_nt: TGTGCCAGCAGTTTATATCTAGCGGGAGGGATTAAGGCGGACCAGTACTTC
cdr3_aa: CASSLYLAGGIKADQYF

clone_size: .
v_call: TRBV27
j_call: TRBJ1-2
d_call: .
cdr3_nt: TGTGCCAGCAGTTTCTGGACCCGGGTGAGGGGGTCCTATGGCTACACCTTC
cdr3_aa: CASSFWTRVRGSYGYTF

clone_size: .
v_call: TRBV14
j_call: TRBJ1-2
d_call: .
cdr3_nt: TGTGCCAGCAGCCCGCGACAGCTCGTCTTCTATGGCAACACCTTC
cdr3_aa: CASSPRQLVFYGNTF

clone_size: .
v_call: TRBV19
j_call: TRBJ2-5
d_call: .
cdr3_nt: TGTGCCAGTAGCCGTGGTTTCGGGATCCAAGAGACCCAGTACTTC
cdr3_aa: CASSRGFGIQETQYF

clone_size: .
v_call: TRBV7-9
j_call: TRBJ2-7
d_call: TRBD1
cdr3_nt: TGTGCCAGCAGCGGACCTGGGACAGACTCGAACTACGAGCAGTACTTC
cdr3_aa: CASSGPGTDSNYEQYF

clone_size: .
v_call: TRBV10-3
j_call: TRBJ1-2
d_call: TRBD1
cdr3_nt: TGTGCCATCAACCCGAGTCCAGGGACAGGGGGCGGCTACACCTTC
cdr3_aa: CAINPSPGTGGGYTF

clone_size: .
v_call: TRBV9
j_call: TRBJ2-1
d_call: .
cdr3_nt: TGTGCCAGCAGCGTGGGTGCGGTCTACAATGAGCAGTTCTTC
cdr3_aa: CASSVGAVYNEQFF

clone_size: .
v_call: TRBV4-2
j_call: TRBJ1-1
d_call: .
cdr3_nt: TGTGCCAGCAGCCAAGGGGGAAGGACTTACGACACTGAAGCTTTCTTT
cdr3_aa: CASSQGGRTYDTEAFF

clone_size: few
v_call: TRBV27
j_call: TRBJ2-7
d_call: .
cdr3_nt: TGTGCCAGCAGTGTAAGGGGTGGAGGGGTGCGCGAGCAGTACTTC
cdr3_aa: CASSVRGGGVREQYF

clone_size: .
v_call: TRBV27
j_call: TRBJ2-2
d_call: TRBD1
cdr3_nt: TGTGCCAGCACCCCGGGACAGACAAACACCGGGGAGCTGTTTTTT
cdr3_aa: CASTPGQTNTGELFF

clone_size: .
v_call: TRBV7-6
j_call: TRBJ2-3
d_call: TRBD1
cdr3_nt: TGTGCCAGCAGCTTCGGACAGGGGAGCACAGATACGCAGTATTTT
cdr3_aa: CASSFGQGSTDTQYF

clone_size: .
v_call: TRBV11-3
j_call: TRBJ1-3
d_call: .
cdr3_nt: TGTGCCAGCAGCTTAGCTAGTACAGGGTCTGGAAACACCATATATTTT
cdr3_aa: CASSLASTGSGNTIYF

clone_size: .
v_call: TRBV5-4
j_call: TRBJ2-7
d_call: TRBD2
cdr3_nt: TGTGCCAGCAGCTCCCGCTCCCGGGGGGGTAACCGAGAGCAGTACTTC
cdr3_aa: CASSSRSRGGNREQYF

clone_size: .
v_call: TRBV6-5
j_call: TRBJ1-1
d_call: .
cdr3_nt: TGTGCCAGCAGCTTCGGACAAGTCAACACTGAAGCTTTCTTT
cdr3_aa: CASSFGQVNTEAFF

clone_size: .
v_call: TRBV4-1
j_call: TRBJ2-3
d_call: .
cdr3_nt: TGCGCCAGCAGCCATACCTTTAGGGGTACAGATACGCAGTATTTT
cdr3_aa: CASSHTFRGTDTQYF

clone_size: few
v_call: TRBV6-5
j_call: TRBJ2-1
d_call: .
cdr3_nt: TGTGCCAGCAGGGGGGCAGTCTCCCGCAATGAGCAGTTCTTC
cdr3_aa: CASRGAVSRNEQFF

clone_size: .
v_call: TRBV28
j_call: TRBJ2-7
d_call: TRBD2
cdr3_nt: TGTGCCAGCAGTTTATTTCCTAGCGGGGGTTCCTACGAGCAGTACTTC
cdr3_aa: CASSLFPSGGSYEQYF

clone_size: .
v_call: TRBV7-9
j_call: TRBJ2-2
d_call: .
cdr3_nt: TGTGCCAGCAGCTTGGCTCCAGGGTCCACCGGGGAGCTGTTTTTT
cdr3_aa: CASSLAPGSTGELFF

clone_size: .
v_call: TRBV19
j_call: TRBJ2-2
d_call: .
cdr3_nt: TGTGCCAGTAGTTCCAGGGCAGGGAACACCGGGGAGCTGTTTTTT
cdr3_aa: CASSSRAGNTGELFF

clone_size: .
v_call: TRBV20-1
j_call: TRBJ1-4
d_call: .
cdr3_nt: TGCAGTTCACTAGGGTCCGAAAAACTGTTTTTT
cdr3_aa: CSSLGSEKLFF

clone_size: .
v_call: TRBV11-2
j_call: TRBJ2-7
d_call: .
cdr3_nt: TGTGCCAGCAGCCCGGGACTCCCTCAGGGGCAGTACTTC
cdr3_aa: CASSPGLPQGQYF

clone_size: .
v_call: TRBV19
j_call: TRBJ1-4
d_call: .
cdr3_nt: TGTGCCAGTAGTATACAGGCGGGGGGCGCAGGGAGTGAAAAACTGTTTTTT
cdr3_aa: CASSIQAGGAGSEKLFF

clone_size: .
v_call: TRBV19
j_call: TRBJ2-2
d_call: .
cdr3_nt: TGTGCCAGTAGTATGCAGCATCTAGTCACCGGGGAGCTGTTTTTT
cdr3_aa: CASSMQHLVTGELFF

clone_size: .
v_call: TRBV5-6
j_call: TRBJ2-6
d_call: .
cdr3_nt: TGTGCCAGTGGTCGGGGTCCCTCTGGGGCCAACGTCCTGACTTTC
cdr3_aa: CASGRGPSGANVLTF

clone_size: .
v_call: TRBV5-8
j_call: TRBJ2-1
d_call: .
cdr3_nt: TGTGCCAGCAGGTTGCTGGGGGGAGGCTCCTACAATGAGCAGTTCTTC
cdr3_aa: CASRLLGGGSYNEQFF

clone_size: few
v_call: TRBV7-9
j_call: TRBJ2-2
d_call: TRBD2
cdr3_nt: TGTGCCAGCAGCTTACCCTTTACCCTTACGGGGGGGCCCGGGGAGCTGTTTTTT
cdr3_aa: CASSLPFTLTGGPGELFF

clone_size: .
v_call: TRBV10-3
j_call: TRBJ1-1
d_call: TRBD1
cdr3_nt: TGTGCCATCAGTGAGTCAGGACAGGCAACTGAAGCTTTCTTT
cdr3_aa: CAISESGQATEAFF

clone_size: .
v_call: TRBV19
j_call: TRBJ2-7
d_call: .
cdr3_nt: TGTGCCAGTAGTCGAACCGGACTGTACGAGCAGTACTTC
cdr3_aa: CASSRTGLYEQYF

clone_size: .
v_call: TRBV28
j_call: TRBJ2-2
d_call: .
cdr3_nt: TGTGCCAGCAGTTCCTCCAAGACACCGCCGCCCGGGGAGCTGTTTTTT
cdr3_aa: CASSSSKTPPPGELFF

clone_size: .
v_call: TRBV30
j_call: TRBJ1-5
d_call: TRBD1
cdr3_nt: TGTGCCTGGAGTGTCTTCGCCCCGAGAGGGGGCGCGTTAAGGCCCCAGCATTTT
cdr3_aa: CAWSVFAPRGGALRPQHF

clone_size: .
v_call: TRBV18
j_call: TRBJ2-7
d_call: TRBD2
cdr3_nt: TGTGCCAGCTCACCCATCCTAGCGGAAACCTACGAGCAGTACTTC
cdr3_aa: CASSPILAETYEQYF

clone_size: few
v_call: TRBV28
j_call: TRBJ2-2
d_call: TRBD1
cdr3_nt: TGTGCCAGCAGTGCCGACAGGGGGTATACCGGGGAGCTGTTTTTT
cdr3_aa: CASSADRGYTGELFF

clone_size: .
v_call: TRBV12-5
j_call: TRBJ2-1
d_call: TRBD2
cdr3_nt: TGTGCTAGTGGTCTGGGACTAGCGGGAGGCAATGAGCAGTTCTTC
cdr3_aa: CASGLGLAGGNEQFF

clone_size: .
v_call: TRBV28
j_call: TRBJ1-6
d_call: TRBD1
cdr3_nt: TGTGCCAGCAGTCGCATCGACAGGGACGATTCACCCCTCCACTTT
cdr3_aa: CASSRIDRDDSPLHF

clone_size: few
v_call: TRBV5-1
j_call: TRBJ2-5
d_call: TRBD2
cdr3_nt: TGCGCCAGCAGCATAGGACTAGCGGGAGGGCAAGAGACCCAGTACTTC
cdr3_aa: CASSIGLAGGQETQYF

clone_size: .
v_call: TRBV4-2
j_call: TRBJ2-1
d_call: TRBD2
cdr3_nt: TGTGCCAGCAGCCGCTTACATACTAGCGGGGGGGCGGATGAGCAGTTCTTC
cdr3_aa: CASSRLHTSGGADEQFF

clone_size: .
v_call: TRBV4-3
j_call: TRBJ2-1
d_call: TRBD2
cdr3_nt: TGCGCCAGCAGCCAAGGGGTAGAGCGGGAACACCAGTTCTTC
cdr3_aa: CASSQGVEREHQFF

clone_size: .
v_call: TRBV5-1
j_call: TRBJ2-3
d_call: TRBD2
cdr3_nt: TGCGCCAGCAGCTACCTAGCGGGGGGAGAAGATACGCAGTATTTT
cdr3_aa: CASSYLAGGEDTQYF

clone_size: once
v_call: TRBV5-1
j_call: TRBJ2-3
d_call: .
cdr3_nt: TGCGCCAGCAGCTTACAGGGTCGCGATACGCAGTATTTT
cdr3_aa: CASSLQGRDTQYF

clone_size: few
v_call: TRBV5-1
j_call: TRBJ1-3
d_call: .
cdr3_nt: TGCGCCAGCAGCTTGGGGGGAGTCCGTAAAGCTGGAAACACCATATATTTT
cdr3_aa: CASSLGGVRKAGNTIYF

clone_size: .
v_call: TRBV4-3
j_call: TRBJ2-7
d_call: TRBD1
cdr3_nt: TGCGCCAGCAGCTTCCAGGGACAGCGATTCTACGAGCAGTACTTC
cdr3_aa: CASSFQGQRFYEQYF

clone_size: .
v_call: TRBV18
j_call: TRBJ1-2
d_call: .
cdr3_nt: TGTGCCAGCTCACCAGCACCTGGTGGGCAGGGGAACTATGGCTACACCTTC
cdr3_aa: CASSPAPGGQGNYGYTF

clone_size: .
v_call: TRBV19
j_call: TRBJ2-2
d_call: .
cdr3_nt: TGTGCCAGTAGTCCCTTGTCTGTCACCGGGGAGCTGTTTTTT
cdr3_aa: CASSPLSVTGELFF

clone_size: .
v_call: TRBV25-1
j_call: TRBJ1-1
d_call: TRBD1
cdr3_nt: TGTGCCAGCAGGCCGACAGGGCTTCCTGAAGCTTTCTTT
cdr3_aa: CASRPTGLPEAFF

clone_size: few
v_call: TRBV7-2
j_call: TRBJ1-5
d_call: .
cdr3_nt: TGTGCCAGCAGCCTAAGGGGTGATCAGCCCCAGCATTTT
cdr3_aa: CASSLRGDQPQHF